This T cell receptor (beta chain) is drawn from a study of response to subunit inactivated influenza vaccine. Details on this clonotype: Its target is not known.

This CDR3 spans 16 amino acids. The V gene's germline CDR1 is DFQATT and CDR2 SNEGSKA (reference sequence). The V gene lost 1 base and the J gene lost 1 base, with 14 bases spanning the gap. TCRdb independently ran MiXCR on the RT-PCR reads; one entry per CDR3 protein. The sample consists of over 800,000 distinct CDR3 sequences, about 20% of them appearing once. General observations from the study: Each seasonal influenza vaccination recruits few new T cells, the authors suggested.

The sample consisted of PBMCs from blood, taken around 5 days after vaccination. This clonotype originated in a man aged 50-59 years who received an inactivated influenza vaccine. The chain employs TRBV20-1 and TRBJ1-5; D might be TRBD1 (5 bases). The chain's CDR3 is CSARVSTGGSNQPQHF. The CDR3 nucleotides read TGCAGTGCTAGAGTGAGCACGGGGGGGAGCAATCAGCCCCAGCATTTT.